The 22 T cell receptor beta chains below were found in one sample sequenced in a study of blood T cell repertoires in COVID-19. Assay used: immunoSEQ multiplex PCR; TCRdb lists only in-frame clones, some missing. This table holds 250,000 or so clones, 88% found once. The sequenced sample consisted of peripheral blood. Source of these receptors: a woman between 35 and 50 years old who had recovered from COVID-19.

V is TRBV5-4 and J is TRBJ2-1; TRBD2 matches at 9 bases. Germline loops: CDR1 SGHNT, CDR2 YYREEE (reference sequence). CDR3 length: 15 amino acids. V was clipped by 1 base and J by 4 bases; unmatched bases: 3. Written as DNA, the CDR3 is TGTGCCAGCAGCTTGCAGCTAGCGGGGTACAATGAGCAGTTCTTC. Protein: CASSLQLAGYNEQFF.

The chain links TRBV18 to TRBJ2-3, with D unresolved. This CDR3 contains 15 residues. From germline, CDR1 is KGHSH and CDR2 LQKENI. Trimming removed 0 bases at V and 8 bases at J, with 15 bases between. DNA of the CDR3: TGTGCCAGCTCACCACCGTCGGTGGGCGTGGGTACGCAGTATTTT. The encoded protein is CASSPPSVGVGTQYF.

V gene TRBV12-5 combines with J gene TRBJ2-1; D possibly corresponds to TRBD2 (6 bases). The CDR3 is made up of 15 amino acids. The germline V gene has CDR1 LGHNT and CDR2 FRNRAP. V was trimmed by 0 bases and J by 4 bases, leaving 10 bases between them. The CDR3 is CASGLVRRGYNEQFF. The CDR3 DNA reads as TGTGCTAGTGGTTTGGTGAGGCGGGGATACAATGAGCAGTTCTTC.

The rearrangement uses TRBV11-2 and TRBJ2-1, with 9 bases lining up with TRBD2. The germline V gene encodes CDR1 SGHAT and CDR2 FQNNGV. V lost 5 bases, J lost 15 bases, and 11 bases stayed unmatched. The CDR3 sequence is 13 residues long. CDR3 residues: CASSQGEAGGLFF. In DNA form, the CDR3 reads TGTGCCAGCAGCCAGGGGGAGGCGGGAGGGCTGTTCTTC.

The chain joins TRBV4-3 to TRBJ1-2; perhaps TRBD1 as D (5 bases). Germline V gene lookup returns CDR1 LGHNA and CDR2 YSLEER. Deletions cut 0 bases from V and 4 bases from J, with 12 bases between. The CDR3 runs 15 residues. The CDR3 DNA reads TGCGCCAGCAGCCAAGATCTGGGGGGGGGCTATGGCTACACCTTC. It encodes CASSQDLGGGYGYTF.

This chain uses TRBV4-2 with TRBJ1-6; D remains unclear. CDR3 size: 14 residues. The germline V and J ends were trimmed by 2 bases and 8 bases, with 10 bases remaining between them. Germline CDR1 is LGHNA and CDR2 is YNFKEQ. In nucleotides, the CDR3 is TGTGCCAGCAGCCAATTGGGCGCCGATTCACCCCTCCACTTT. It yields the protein CASSQLGADSPLHF.

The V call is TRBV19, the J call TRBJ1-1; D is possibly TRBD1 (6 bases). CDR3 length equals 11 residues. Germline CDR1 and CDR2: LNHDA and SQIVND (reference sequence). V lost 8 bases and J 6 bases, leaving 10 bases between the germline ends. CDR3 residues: CASQWGPEAFF. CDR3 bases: TGTGCCAGTCAGTGGGGGCCTGAAGCTTTCTTT.

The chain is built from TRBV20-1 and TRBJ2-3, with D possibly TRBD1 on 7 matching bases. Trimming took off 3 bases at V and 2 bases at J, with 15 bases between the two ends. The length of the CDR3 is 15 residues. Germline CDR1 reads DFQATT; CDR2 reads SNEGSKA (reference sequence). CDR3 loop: CSASPARGDTDTQYF. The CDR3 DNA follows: TGCAGTGCTAGTCCGGCCAGGGGGGACACAGATACGCAGTATTTT.

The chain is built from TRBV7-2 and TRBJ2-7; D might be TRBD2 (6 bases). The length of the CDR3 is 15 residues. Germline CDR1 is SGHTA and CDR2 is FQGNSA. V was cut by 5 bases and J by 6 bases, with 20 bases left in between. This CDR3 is CASSHGRTIGSEQYF. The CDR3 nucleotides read TGTGCCAGCAGCCACGGTCGGACTATCGGATCCGAGCAGTACTTC.

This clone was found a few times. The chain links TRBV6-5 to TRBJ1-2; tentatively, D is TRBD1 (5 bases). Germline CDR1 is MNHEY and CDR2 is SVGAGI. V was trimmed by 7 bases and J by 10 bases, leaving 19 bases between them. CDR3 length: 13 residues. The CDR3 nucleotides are TGTGCCAGCAACCCGGGACTTCGCCGTTCCTACACCTTC. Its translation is CASNPGLRRSYTF.

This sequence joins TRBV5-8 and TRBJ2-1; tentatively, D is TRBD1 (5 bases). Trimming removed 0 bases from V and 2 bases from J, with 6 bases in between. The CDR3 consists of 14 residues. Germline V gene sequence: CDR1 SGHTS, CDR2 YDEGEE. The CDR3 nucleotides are TGTGCCAGCAGCTTGGGCAGGGCCTACAATGAGCAGTTCTTC. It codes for CASSLGRAYNEQFF. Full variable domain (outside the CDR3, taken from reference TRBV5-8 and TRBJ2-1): EAGVTQSPTHLIKTRGQQATLRCSPISGHTSVYWYQQALGLGLQFLLWYDEGEERNRGNFPPRFSGRQFPNYSSELNVNALELEDSALYLCASSLGRAYNEQFFGPGTRLTVL.

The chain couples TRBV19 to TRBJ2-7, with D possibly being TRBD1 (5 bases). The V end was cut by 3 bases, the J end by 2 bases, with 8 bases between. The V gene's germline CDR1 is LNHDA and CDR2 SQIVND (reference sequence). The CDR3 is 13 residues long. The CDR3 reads CASSIGHPYEQYF. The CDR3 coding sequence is TGTGCCAGTAGTATCGGACACCCCTACGAGCAGTACTTC.

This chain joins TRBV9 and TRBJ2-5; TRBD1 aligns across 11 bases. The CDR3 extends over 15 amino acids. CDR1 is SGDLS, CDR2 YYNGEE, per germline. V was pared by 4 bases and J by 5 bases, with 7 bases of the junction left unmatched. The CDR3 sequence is CASSKGQGVRETQYF. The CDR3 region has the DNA TGTGCCAGCAGCAAGGGACAGGGGGTCCGGGAGACCCAGTACTTC. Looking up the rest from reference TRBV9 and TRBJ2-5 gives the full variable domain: DSGVTQTPKHLITATGQRVTLRCSPRSGDLSVYWYQQSLDQGLQFLIQYYNGEERAKGNILERFSAQQFPDLHSELNLSSLELGDSALYFCASSKGQGVRETQYFGPGTRLLVL.

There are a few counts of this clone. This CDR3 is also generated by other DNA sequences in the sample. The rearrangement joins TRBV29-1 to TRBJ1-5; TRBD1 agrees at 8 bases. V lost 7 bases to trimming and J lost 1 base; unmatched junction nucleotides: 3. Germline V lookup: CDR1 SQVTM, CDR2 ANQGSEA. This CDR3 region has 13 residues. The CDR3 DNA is TGCAGCGCCCGGACAGGGAGCAATCAGCCCCAGCATTTT. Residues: CSARTGSNQPQHF.

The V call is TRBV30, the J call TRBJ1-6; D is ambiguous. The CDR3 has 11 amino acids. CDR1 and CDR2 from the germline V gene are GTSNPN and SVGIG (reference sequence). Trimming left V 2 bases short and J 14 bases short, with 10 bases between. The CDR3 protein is CAWSPGLALHF. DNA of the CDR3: TGTGCCTGGAGTCCAGGTCTCGCCCTCCACTTT.

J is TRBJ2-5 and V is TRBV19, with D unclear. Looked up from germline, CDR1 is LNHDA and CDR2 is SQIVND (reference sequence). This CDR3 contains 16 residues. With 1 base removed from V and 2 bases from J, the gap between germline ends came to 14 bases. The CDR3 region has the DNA TGTGCCAGTAGTATAGGTTGGGCAGCAATACAAGAGACCCAGTACTTC. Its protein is CASSIGWAAIQETQYF.

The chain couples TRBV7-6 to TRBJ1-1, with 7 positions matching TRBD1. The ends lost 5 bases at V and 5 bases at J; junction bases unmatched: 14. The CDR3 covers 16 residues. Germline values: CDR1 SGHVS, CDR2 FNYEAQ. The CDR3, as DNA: TGTGCCAGCAGCCCAGCTCAAAGGGGGCATCGGACTGAAGCTTTCTTT. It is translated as CASSPAQRGHRTEAFF.

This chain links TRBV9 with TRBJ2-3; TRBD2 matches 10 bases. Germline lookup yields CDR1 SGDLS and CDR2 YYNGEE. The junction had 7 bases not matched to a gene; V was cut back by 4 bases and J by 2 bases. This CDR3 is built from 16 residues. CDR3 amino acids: CASSPTSGTHTDTQYF. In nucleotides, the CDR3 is TGTGCCAGCAGCCCCACTAGCGGGACCCACACAGATACGCAGTATTTT.

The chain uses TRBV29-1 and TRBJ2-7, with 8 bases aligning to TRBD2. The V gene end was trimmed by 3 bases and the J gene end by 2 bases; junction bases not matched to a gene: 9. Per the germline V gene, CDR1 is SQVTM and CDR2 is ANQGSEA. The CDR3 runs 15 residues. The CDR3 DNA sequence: TGCAGCGTTGAGCCCCGGGGGGGCCGTCCCTACGAGCAGTACTTC. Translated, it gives CSVEPRGGRPYEQYF.

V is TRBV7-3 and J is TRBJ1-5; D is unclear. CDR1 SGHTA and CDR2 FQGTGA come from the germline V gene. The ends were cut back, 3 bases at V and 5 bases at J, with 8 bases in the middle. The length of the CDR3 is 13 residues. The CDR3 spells CASSFSMDQPQHF. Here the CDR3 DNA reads TGTGCCAGCAGCTTTAGTATGGATCAGCCCCAGCATTTT.

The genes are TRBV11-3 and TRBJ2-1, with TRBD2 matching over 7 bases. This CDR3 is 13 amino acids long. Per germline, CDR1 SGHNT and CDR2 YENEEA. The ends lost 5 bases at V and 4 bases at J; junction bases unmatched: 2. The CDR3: CASSLGGYNEQFF. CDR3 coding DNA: TGTGCCAGCAGCCTGGGGGGGTACAATGAGCAGTTCTTC.

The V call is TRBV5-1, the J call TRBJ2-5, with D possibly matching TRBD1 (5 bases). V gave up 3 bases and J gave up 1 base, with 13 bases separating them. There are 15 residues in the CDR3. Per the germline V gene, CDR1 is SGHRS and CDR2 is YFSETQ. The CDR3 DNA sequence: TGCGCCAGCAGCTGGTCAGGGCGATCCCAAGAGACCCAGTACTTC. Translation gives CASSWSGRSQETQYF.